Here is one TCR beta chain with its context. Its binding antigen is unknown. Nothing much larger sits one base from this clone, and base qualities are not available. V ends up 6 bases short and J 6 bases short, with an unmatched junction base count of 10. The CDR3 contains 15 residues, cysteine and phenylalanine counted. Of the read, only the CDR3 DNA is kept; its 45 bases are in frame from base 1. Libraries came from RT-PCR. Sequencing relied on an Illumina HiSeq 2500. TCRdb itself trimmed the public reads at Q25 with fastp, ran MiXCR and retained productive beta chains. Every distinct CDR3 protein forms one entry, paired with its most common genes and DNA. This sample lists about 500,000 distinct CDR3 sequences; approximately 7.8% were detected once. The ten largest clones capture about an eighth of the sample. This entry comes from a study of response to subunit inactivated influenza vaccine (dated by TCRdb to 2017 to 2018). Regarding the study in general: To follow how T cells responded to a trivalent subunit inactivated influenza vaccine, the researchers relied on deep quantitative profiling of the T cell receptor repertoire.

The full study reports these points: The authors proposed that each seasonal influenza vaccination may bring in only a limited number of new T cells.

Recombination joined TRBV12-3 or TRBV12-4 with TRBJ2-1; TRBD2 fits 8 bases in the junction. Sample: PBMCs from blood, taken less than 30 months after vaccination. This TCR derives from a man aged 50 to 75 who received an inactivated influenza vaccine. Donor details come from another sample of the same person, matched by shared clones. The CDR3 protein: CASSPGIAGTNEQFF. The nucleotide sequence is TGTGCCAGCAGCCCCGGGATAGCGGGGACCAATGAGCAGTTCTTC.